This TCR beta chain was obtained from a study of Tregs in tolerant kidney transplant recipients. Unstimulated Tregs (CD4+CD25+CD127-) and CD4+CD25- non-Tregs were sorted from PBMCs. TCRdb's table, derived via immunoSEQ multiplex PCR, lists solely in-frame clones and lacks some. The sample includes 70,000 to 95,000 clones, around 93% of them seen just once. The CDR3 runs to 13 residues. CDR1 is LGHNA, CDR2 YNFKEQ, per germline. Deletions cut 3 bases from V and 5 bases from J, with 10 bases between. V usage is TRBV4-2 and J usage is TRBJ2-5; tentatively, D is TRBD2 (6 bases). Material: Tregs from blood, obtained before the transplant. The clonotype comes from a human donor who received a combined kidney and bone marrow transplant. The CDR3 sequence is CASSQAEGETQYF. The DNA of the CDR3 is TGTGCCAGCAGCCAGGCGGAGGGCGAGACCCAGTACTTC.